This T cell receptor beta chain was obtained from a study of shared clonotypes between healthy human individuals (dated by TCRdb to about 2020). For context, the study as a whole: A couple of women and three men aged 18 to 49 years were included in the cohort. Between about 0.8 and 9 billion PBMCs per donor were obtained by leukapheresis. Different laboratories and diverse techniques were used to prepare libraries and sequence TCR repertoires, to increase sequencing depth and limit assay-specific biases. To estimate repertoire size and how much clonotype sharing occurs between individuals, the study deeply sequenced the blood TCR repertoires of five healthy adults. For each donor, three plates each were used for CD4 naive and CD4 memory, two plates were used for CD8 naive, and one plate was used for CD8 memory.

Overall results and qualifications from the work: Pairwise subsampling led to the expectation that sequencing depth would affect the degree of clonotype sharing among donors. Across a few donors, approximately 5% of naive CD4, roughly 3.8% of naive CD8, 2.3% of memory CD4, and about 0.44% of memory CD8 clonotypes were shared. Even with the large sequencing depth, rarefaction of the sorted-subset datasets indicated that sequencing was incomplete. Compared with non-shared clonotypes, the clonotypes found in all four sorted-subset donors had higher generation probabilities. The small number of donors limited the genetic and exposure-history diversity represented. Sampling was restricted to blood, and TCR repertoires in tissue are likely to differ from TCR repertoires in blood. Larger estimated clonotype richness was generally found for naive subsets than for memory subsets.

Using the deep immunoSEQ assay, multiplex PCR amplified TCR CDR3 regions from genomic DNA. Extracted genomic DNA from each cell subset was distributed evenly across all wells of several immunoSEQ 96-well plates, and each plate was treated as a replicate. Each replicate PCR for sorted subsets received about 180 ng genomic DNA, equal to 30,000 or so T cell genomes. Purified libraries were measured with a Qubit 3.0 fluorometer, size-checked on a Bioanalyzer 2100, and measured again with the KAPA Library Quantification kit. Each immunoSEQ 96-well plate was sequenced on its own single-read 150-cycle Illumina NextSeq 550 flow cell. In the source study's methods: Because the immunoSEQ output included only junctional sequences and no quality scores, the filtering could not be the same as the filtering used for full-length reads. To assign V/J genes and CDR3, sequences were annotated using PyIR, a Python wrapper for IgBLAST v1.9, with IMGT germline references. Any read was removed if the V/J assignment was weak (E-value above 1e-6), the CDR3 was missing, or the read contained stop codons, out-of-frame junctions, or ambiguous translated residues. A V3J clonotype was defined by an identical inferred V gene, J gene, and CDR3 amino acid sequence. To compute the percentage overlap between repertoires, the number of shared unique clonotypes was divided by the size of the smaller repertoire. Three approaches were used to assess repertoire richness: RTK rarefaction, the Chao1 estimator, and Recon v2.1 estimates of unobserved clonotypes. Generation probabilities were computed with OLGA for all TCRbeta clonotypes obtained by the gDNA method from a handful of donors. The immuneACCESS repertoire file appears here via TCRdb, limited to in-frame rearrangements. These files lack a portion of the clones; in checked studies, under half of the deficit traces to unresolved V genes, and the cause of the others is not known. That table is the source of V, J and clone size, and D and trimming were worked out from the DNA. This sample lists around 2.1 million clones; roughly 91% were detected once. The top ten clones comprise roughly 1.7% of the sample.

CD8 naive samples were CD45RO-negative cells positively selected for CCR7, giving a CD45RA+CCR7+ population that excluded TemRA cells. Healthy HIV-negative adults with no recently reported acute infections or vaccinations were included as donors. Every donor was a Caucasian adult residing in Nashville, Tennessee, USA. Blood was obtained by leukapheresis, after which PBMCs were separated by Ficoll-Histopaque density gradient centrifugation and cryopreserved in liquid nitrogen vapor phase. Purity and quantity of every magnetically sorted T cell population were checked by analytical flow cytometry. Genomic DNA was isolated from each sorted fraction and quantified by UV absorbance on a Nanodrop 2000c. A word on this clone: Its antigen specificity is not known. It has no much larger one-base neighbor in the sample; base qualities were not kept.

The CDR3 sequence holds 13 residues, the cysteine and phenylalanine included. The kept DNA is CDR3 alone, 39 bases in frame from the first base. CDR1 and CDR2 (PRHDT, FYEKMQ) derive from the germline V gene (reference sequence). Trimming removed 2 bases from V and 3 bases from J, leaving 7 bases between the germline ends. The V gene is TRBV13 and the J gene is TRBJ2-5, and the D gene may be TRBD1, 6 bases matching. This clonotype was obtained from a man between 18 and 35 years old in good health. Some clones in this sample may be carry-over from other donors' samples. The source material was naive CD8+ T cells from PBMCs. The sample's cell subset or site label, decoded: CD45RA+CCR7+. The DNA reads as follows: TGTGCCAGCAGCTTACCAGGGGAAGAGACCCAGTACTTC. It encodes CASSLPGEETQYF.